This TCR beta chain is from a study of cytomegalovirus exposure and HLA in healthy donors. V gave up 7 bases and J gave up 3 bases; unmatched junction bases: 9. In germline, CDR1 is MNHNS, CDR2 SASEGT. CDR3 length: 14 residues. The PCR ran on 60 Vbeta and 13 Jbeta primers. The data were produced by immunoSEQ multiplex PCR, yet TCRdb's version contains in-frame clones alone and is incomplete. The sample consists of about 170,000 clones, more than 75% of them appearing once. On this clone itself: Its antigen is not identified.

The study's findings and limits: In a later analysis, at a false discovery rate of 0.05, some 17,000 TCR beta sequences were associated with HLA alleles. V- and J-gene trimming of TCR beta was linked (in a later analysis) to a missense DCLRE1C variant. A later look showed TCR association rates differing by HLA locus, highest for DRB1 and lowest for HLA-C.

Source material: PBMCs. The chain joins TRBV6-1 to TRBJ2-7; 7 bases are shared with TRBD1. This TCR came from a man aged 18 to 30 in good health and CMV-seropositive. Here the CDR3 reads CASTRLQGNYEQYF. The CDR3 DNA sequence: TGTGCCAGCACTAGATTACAGGGGAACTACGAGCAGTACTTC.